This is a list of T cell receptor beta chains from one sample in a study of blood T cell repertoires in COVID-19. The data were produced by immunoSEQ multiplex PCR, yet TCRdb's version contains in-frame clones alone and is incomplete. The sample lists about 120,000 clones, approximately 81% occurring once. Sequencing used peripheral blood. These receptors all come from a man aged 40-49 years with active or convalescent COVID-19. Both conserved end residues are part of each CDR3. Fields, in order: V gene, J gene, CDR3 protein.

V: TRBV3-1/TRBV3-2; J: TRBJ1-2; CDR3: CASSQENRQGNYGYTF
V: TRBV4-1; J: TRBJ1-1; CDR3: CASRGQGIMNTEAFF
V: TRBV10-2; J: TRBJ1-5; CDR3: CASTAGGRGQPQHF
V: TRBV7-9; J: TRBJ1-1; CDR3: CASSLALGSHTEAFF
V: TRBV19; J: TRBJ1-6; CDR3: CASSEGWGDNSPLHF
V: TRBV2; J: TRBJ1-4; CDR3: CASTFRGTNEKLFF
V: TRBV30; J: TRBJ1-1; CDR3: CAWRWNGQGAEAFF
V: TRBV5-1; J: TRBJ1-1; CDR3: CASSSGGANTEAFF
V: TRBV5-4; J: TRBJ2-3; CDR3: CASKKRLAGATSTDTQYF
V: TRBV29-1; J: TRBJ2-1; CDR3: CSVRTGPNEQFF
V: TRBV13; J: TRBJ2-3; CDR3: CASSSPGTKGSTQYF
V: TRBV19; J: TRBJ1-2; CDR3: CASSMSGLGRERDGYTF
V: TRBV18; J: TRBJ2-3; CDR3: CASSPKGRGSTDTQYF
V: TRBV15; J: TRBJ1-2; CDR3: CATSGNGVYGYTF
V: TRBV28; J: TRBJ1-5; CDR3: CASSVTSGGQPQHF
V: TRBV6-5; J: TRBJ1-2; CDR3: CASSYSRLSYTF
V: TRBV28; J: TRBJ1-4; CDR3: CASSLEGTGGRSEKLFF
V: TRBV30; J: TRBJ1-1; CDR3: CAWSKPPGRGLGGRAEAFF
V: TRBV30; J: TRBJ1-6; CDR3: CAWRERDRAYNSPLHF
V: TRBV6-5; J: TRBJ1-5; CDR3: CASRTGFNQPQHF
V: TRBV7-2; J: TRBJ2-1; CDR3: CASSSQTRLNNEQFF
V: TRBV5-1; J: TRBJ2-1; CDR3: CASSYRVGEQFF
V: TRBV10-2; J: TRBJ1-5; CDR3: CASSEFSGTGRYSNQPQHF
V: TRBV30; J: TRBJ1-1; CDR3: CAWDAHVGGTEAFF
V: TRBV7-7; J: TRBJ2-2; CDR3: CASSLQGGRNTGELFF
V: TRBV5-1; J: TRBJ1-2; CDR3: CASSLVQGVDGYTF
V: TRBV20-1; J: TRBJ1-1; CDR3: CSVKWGAEAFF
V: TRBV5-6; J: TRBJ2-3; CDR3: CASTFGLDTQYF
V: TRBV5-1; J: TRBJ1-2; CDR3: CASSPGITAGAYGYTF
V: TRBV27; J: TRBJ1-2; CDR3: CASRTGVDGYTF
V: TRBV11-1; J: TRBJ2-7; CDR3: CASSWGEGDLAYEQYF
V: TRBV5-6; J: TRBJ2-7; CDR3: CASSSDRRYYEQYF
V: TRBV28; J: TRBJ1-5; CDR3: CASSETGRIQPQHF
V: TRBV5-5; J: TRBJ2-7; CDR3: CASSRGPYEQYF
V: TRBV6-5; J: TRBJ1-2; CDR3: CASGLAGAVYGYTF
V: TRBV7-9; J: TRBJ1-2; CDR3: CASSTEGTGHHSF
V: TRBV11-3; J: TRBJ1-1; CDR3: CASSLARADEAFF
V: TRBV15; J: TRBJ1-2; CDR3: CATSPTTYSYGYTF
V: TRBV2; J: TRBJ1-2; CDR3: CASTGAGGYTF
V: TRBV11-2; J: TRBJ2-7; CDR3: CASRTTGTAFYEQYF
V: TRBV6-5; J: TRBJ1-1; CDR3: CATREGPVTEAFF
V: TRBV27; J: TRBJ2-3; CDR3: CASHSKLLTDTQYF